These 27 T cell receptor beta chains originate from one sample sequenced in a study of blood T cell repertoires in COVID-19. Sequenced by immunoSEQ multiplex PCR; TCRdb stores in-frame clones only, minus some. The sample records tens of thousands of clones, approximately 80% being singletons. Sequenced material: peripheral blood. These receptors were taken from a human donor in a cohort sampled during active COVID-19.

The count of this clone is one. This chain connects TRBV4-1 to TRBJ2-7; D may be TRBD1 (6 bases). The germline gives CDR1 MGHRA, CDR2 YSYEKL. This CDR3 has 15 residues. The V end lost 2 bases, the J end lost 2 bases, and 13 bases lay between the germline ends. The CDR3 nucleotides are TGCGCCAGCAGCCAACCGGACAGAGACACCTACGAGCAGTACTTC. It codes for CASSQPDRDTYEQYF.

Turning to this clone: Other nucleotide sequences from this sample produce the same CDR3. The genes are TRBV7-6 and TRBJ2-3; 9 bases line up with TRBD2. The V gene's germline CDR1 is SGHVS and CDR2 FNYEAQ. With 0 bases clipped from V and 3 bases from J, the junction kept 1 base outside the gene matches. The CDR3 runs to 15 residues. The DNA of the CDR3 is TGTGCCAGCAGCTTAGCTAGCGGGAGAACAGATACGCAGTATTTT. Its translation is CASSLASGRTDTQYF.

The chain joins TRBV4-3 to TRBJ2-7, with D tentatively TRBD1 (5 bases). V was shortened by 1 base and J by 1 base, with 11 bases between the two germline ends. CDR1 and CDR2 (germline): LGHNA, YSLEER. This CDR3 has 15 amino acids. CDR3 protein: CASSQVIGASYEQYF. The CDR3 region has the DNA TGCGCCAGCAGCCAAGTAATAGGGGCGTCCTACGAGCAGTACTTC.

V and J are TRBV7-2 and TRBJ2-1; 8 nucleotides match TRBD1. The CDR3 is 14 amino acids. Germline CDR1 and CDR2: SGHTA and FQGNSA. Trimming at V came to 5 bases and at J to 6 bases, leaving 6 bases not matched to a gene. The CDR3 reads CASSLGQGGNEQFF. CDR3 bases: TGTGCCAGCAGCCTCGGACAGGGCGGCAATGAGCAGTTCTTC.

This chain links TRBV5-1 with TRBJ2-1; D possibly corresponds to TRBD2 (6 bases). The V gene's germline CDR1 is SGHRS and CDR2 YFSETQ. Trimming took 0 bases from V and 9 from J, leaving 16 bases between them. CDR3 length: 15 amino acids. CDR3 region: CASSLAAGSSVEQFF. CDR3 DNA sequence: TGCGCCAGCAGCTTGGCTGCCGGGAGCTCGGTTGAGCAGTTCTTC.

J is TRBJ2-5 and V is TRBV7-2, with 7 bases matching TRBD2. J was trimmed by 7 bases and V by 7 bases; bases with no gene match: 12. This CDR3 has 14 residues. Germline V lookup: CDR1 SGHTA, CDR2 FQGNSA. The CDR3 coding sequence is TGTGCCAGCACCTCGCGCGGGAGCCGCGGGACCCAGTACTTC. This sequence encodes CASTSRGSRGTQYF.

The rearrangement links TRBV6-2 or TRBV6-3 to TRBJ2-7; possible D gene TRBD1, 5 bases. This CDR3 contains 14 residues. Trimming pared 5 bases from V and 2 bases from J, leaving 13 bases between. Germline V gene lookup returns CDR1 MNHEY and CDR2 SVGEGT. The CDR3 region has the DNA TGTGCCAGCAGTGTACAGGCGAACCCCTACGAGCAGTACGTC. Its translation is CASSVQANPYEQYV.

Here the CDR3 reads CASSHAGGETQYF. The CDR3 nucleotides read TGTGCCAGCAGCCACGCGGGAGGAGAGACCCAGTACTTC. This rearrangement joins TRBV5-5 to TRBJ2-5; 8 nucleotides match TRBD2. This CDR3 has 13 residues. The V segment lost 4 bases and the J segment 4 bases; nucleotides outside the gene matches: 3. CDR1 is SGHKS and CDR2 is YYEKEE in the germline V gene (reference sequence).

V and J are TRBV6-6 and TRBJ2-7; 7 bases fit TRBD1. V trimming: 6 bases; J trimming: 8 bases; junction bases outside the gene matches: 4. CDR1 is MNHNY and CDR2 is SVGAGI in the germline V gene (reference sequence). CDR3 length: 11 amino acids. CDR3 nucleotide sequence: TGTGCCAGCAGCCGGGGACAGCAGCAGTACGTC. Its protein product is CASSRGQQQYV.

A single count supports this clone. This sequence joins TRBV18 and TRBJ2-1; 12 positions match TRBD2. In germline, CDR1 is KGHSH, CDR2 LQKENI. Germline trimming cut 5 bases from V and 4 bases from J; bases unmatched to any gene: 3. CDR3 length: 15 residues. CDR3 sequence reads: CASSSGLAGYNEQFF. DNA of the CDR3: TGTGCCAGCTCATCCGGACTAGCGGGGTACAATGAGCAGTTCTTC.

The chain carries TRBV14 and TRBJ2-3; D may be TRBD2 (5 bases). From germline, CDR1 is SGHDN and CDR2 FVKESK. Trimming took 6 bases from V and 0 from J, leaving 7 bases between them. This CDR3 contains 13 residues. CDR3 nucleotides: TGTGCCAGCAGGGACTCTAGCACAGATACGCAGTATTTT. Amino acid sequence: CASRDSSTDTQYF.

The chain has TRBV5-1 and TRBJ2-1; D gene uncertain. Looked up from germline, CDR1 is SGHRS and CDR2 is YFSETQ. Between the trimmed V and J ends, which lost 4 bases and 0 bases, there was a span of 8 bases. The CDR3 has 14 residues. The CDR3 region has the DNA TGCGCCAGCAGCCGGTCAAGCTCCTACAATGAGCAGTTCTTC. Translation gives CASSRSSSYNEQFF.

The chain couples TRBV7-9 to TRBJ1-2; 9 bases line up with TRBD1. Germline CDR1 and CDR2: SEHNR and FQNEAQ (reference sequence). V lost 4 bases, J lost 4 bases, and 4 bases stayed unmatched. The CDR3 extends over 14 amino acids. This chain's CDR3 is CASSSDRGGYGYTF. CDR3 in DNA: TGTGCCAGCAGCTCTGACAGGGGGGGCTATGGCTACACCTTC.

The rearrangement joins TRBV11-2 to TRBJ2-5, with unresolved D. This CDR3 is built from 10 residues. Germline CDR1 and CDR2: SGHAT and FQNNGV. V was shortened by 8 bases and J by 5 bases, with 6 bases between the two germline ends. The CDR3 sequence is CASQMETQYF. CDR3 coding DNA: TGTGCCAGCCAAATGGAGACCCAGTACTTC.

The chain carries TRBV5-1 and TRBJ2-3; no firm D call. The CDR3 loop spans 14 amino acids. V shed 0 bases and J shed 3 bases, with 8 bases lying between them. From germline, CDR1 is SGHRS and CDR2 YFSETQ. This chain's CDR3 is CASSLAPGTDTQYF. In DNA form, the CDR3 reads TGCGCCAGCAGCTTGGCCCCGGGTACAGATACGCAGTATTTT.

The chain recombines TRBV6-5 with TRBJ1-2, with no clear D. Germline CDR1 reads MNHEY; CDR2 reads SVGAGI. CDR3 length: 13 amino acids. Trimming cost V 7 bases and J 1 base, with 10 bases left between them. CDR3 DNA sequence: TGTGCCAGCACTCAGGATCTTAACTATGGCTACACCTTC. Protein: CASTQDLNYGYTF.

This chain connects TRBV15 to TRBJ1-2; D gene unclear. V was clipped by 5 bases and J by 6 bases, with 19 bases between them. CDR1 and CDR2 from the germline V gene are LNHNV and YYDKDF (reference sequence). This CDR3 is 15 amino acids long. The CDR3 nucleotides read TGTGCCACCAGCTCCTCAGTGCGCGGTCGGGATGGCTACACCTTC. Amino acids: CATSSSVRGRDGYTF.

The chain carries TRBV11-2 and TRBJ1-1, with D perhaps matching TRBD1 (6 bases). With 1 base removed from V and 1 base from J, the gap between germline ends came to 16 bases. This CDR3 spans 17 amino acids. Germline CDR1 SGHAT, CDR2 FQNNGV. CDR3 loop: CASSLAQAGQRNTEAFF. The DNA of the CDR3 is TGTGCCAGCAGCTTAGCCCAGGCCGGACAGAGGAACACTGAAGCTTTCTTT.

The rearrangement uses TRBV6-6 and TRBJ1-5; 10 bases map to TRBD1. The V segment lost 5 bases and the J segment 2 bases; nucleotides outside the gene matches: 3. The CDR3 has 15 residues. Germline CDR1 MNHNY, CDR2 SVGAGI (reference sequence). CDR3 in amino acids: CASSPGTGGNQPQHF. The DNA of the CDR3 is TGTGCCAGCAGTCCCGGGACAGGGGGCAATCAGCCCCAGCATTTT.

The J gene is TRBJ1-2, the V gene TRBV10-1; D is uncertain. This CDR3 is built from 15 residues. V gave up 6 bases and J gave up 2 bases, with 16 bases separating them. Germline CDR1 and CDR2: WNHNN and SYGVQD (reference sequence). The CDR3 sequence: CASSPMERGNYGYTF. The CDR3 DNA reads as TGCGCCAGCAGCCCCATGGAGCGGGGAAACTATGGCTACACCTTC.

The chain recombines TRBV20-1 with TRBJ2-3; TRBD2 agrees at 9 bases. The CDR3 has 18 residues. Trimming at V came to 3 bases and at J to 0 bases, leaving 13 bases not matched to a gene. The V gene's germline CDR1 is DFQATT and CDR2 SNEGSKA (reference sequence). CDR3 sequence (DNA): TGCAGTGCTAGTGCCGCGAGCGGGGGGCCATCTAGCACAGATACGCAGTATTTT. It yields the protein CSASAASGGPSSTDTQYF.

This chain links TRBV10-2 with TRBJ1-3; D gene unclear. Per the germline V gene, CDR1 is WSHSY and CDR2 is SAAADI. V was clipped by 6 bases and J by 0 bases, with 12 bases between them. There are 15 residues in the CDR3. CDR3 nucleotide sequence: TGCGCCAGCAGCGCGGCTGGACTCTCTGGAAACACCATATATTTT. Its protein product is CASSAAGLSGNTIYF.

The rearrangement uses TRBV6-5 and TRBJ1-5; 8 bases line up with TRBD1. This CDR3 contains 15 residues. V was clipped by 2 bases and J by 3 bases; unmatched bases: 3. Germline loops: CDR1 MNHEY, CDR2 SVGAGI. CDR3: CASSYGQGANQPQHF. The CDR3 bases are TGTGCCAGCAGTTACGGGCAGGGGGCCAATCAGCCCCAGCATTTT.

The CDR3 bases are TGCGCCAGCAGCCCCCGACTAGCGGGAGGTGAGCAGTTCTTC. Translation gives CASSPRLAGGEQFF. The rearrangement joins TRBV4-3 to TRBJ2-1, with TRBD2 identical over 13 bases. This CDR3 has 14 amino acids. In germline, CDR1 is LGHNA, CDR2 YSLEER. The J segment lost 9 bases and the V segment lost 4 bases, leaving 3 bases of the junction unmatched.

The genes are TRBV28 and TRBJ1-5; 11 bases are shared with TRBD1. The J segment lost 0 bases and the V segment lost 10 bases, leaving 5 bases of the junction unmatched. From germline, CDR1 is MDHEN and CDR2 SYDVKM. The CDR3 sequence is 15 residues long. The CDR3, as DNA: TGTGCCATCGGACAGGGGGCGTATAGCAATCAGCCCCAGCATTTT. This translates into CAIGQGAYSNQPQHF.

The chain uses TRBV5-4 and TRBJ2-5; tentatively, D is TRBD1 (6 bases). V was clipped by 3 bases and J by 3 bases, with 15 bases between them. CDR3 size: 15 residues. CDR1 and CDR2 from the germline V gene are SGHNT and YYREEE (reference sequence). CDR3 sequence reads: CASSSWGRGEETQYF. The CDR3 nucleotides are TGTGCCAGCAGCTCCTGGGGCAGGGGAGAAGAGACCCAGTACTTC. The full variable domain, its missing parts supplied by reference TRBV5-4 and TRBJ2-5, is ETGVTQSPTHLIKTRGQQVTLRCSSQSGHNTVSWYQQALGQGPQFIFQYYREEENGRGNFPPRFSGLQFPNYSSELNVNALELDDSALYLCASSSWGRGEETQYFGPGTRLLVL.

With respect to this clone: The junction departs from germline at one end; a sequencing error may be responsible. The chain links TRBV7-7 to TRBJ2-1; the match to TRBD2 covers 7 bases. Germline V CDR1 and CDR2: SSHAT, FNYEAQ (reference sequence). CDR3 length equals 18 residues. CDR3 sequence (DNA): TGTGCTAGCAGCTTAAGCCCCGGGCGGGGCGGGAGCTCGAATGAGCAGTTCTTC. Translation: CASSLSPGRGGSSNEQFF.